The sample holds many counts of the clone carrying this T cell receptor (beta chain). This CDR3 has 13 amino acids. Germline V gene lookup returns CDR1 MDHEN and CDR2 SYDVKM. V was cut by 3 bases and J by 7 bases, with 12 bases left in between. The data stem from a study of Graves' ophthalmopathy and Graves' hyperthyroidism. The TCR beta CDR3 regions underwent amplification from RNA transcripts. The first round was an RT-PCR with HTBI primers, and the second round was a multiplex PCR. TCRdb reprocessed the multiplex PCR reads via MiXCR and lists one record per CDR3 protein. The sample holds roughly 610,000 distinct CDR3 sequences, about 20% seen once.

The receptor was isolated from a woman in her late teens or twenties with stable Graves' hyperthyroidism. Some clones in this sample may be carry-over from other donors' samples. Sequencing was done on a sample of peripheral blood. J is TRBJ1-2 and V is TRBV28; weak D call: TRBD1 (5 bases). In nucleotides, the CDR3 is TGTGCCAGCAGTTTCGTAGGGGAAACTGGCTACACCTTC. As protein: CASSFVGETGYTF.